These 22 T cell receptor beta chains share one sample of origin, sequenced in a study of cytomegalovirus exposure and HLA in healthy donors. PCR primers comprised 60 Vbeta and 13 Jbeta primers. The method was immunoSEQ multiplex PCR; TCRdb's version includes in-frame clones alone and lacks a portion of them. In the table there are some 170,000 clones, 80% to 90% of which are singletons. Material for sequencing was PBMCs. These receptors were collected from a man aged 50 or older in good health and CMV-seropositive.

This clone was observed once. The rearrangement uses TRBV5-1 and TRBJ2-1, with 9 positions matching TRBD1. The germline CDR1 and CDR2 sequences are SGHRS and YFSETQ. The CDR3 totals 15 residues. The V and J ends lost 4 bases and 5 bases, in that order; junction bases with no gene match: 7. In DNA form, the CDR3 reads TGCGCCAGCAGCAAGGGACAGGGTCGGCACAATGAGCAGTTCTTC. Residues: CASSKGQGRHNEQFF.

The J gene is TRBJ2-4, the V gene TRBV7-2, with TRBD2 as a possible D gene (6 bases). This CDR3 is 16 amino acids long. Germline CDR1 SGHTA, CDR2 FQGNSA. V lost 4 bases, J lost 0 bases, and 13 bases lay in between. The CDR3 nucleotides read TGTGCCAGCAGCTCGGAGCCGGGACTAGCCAAAAACATTCAGTACTTC. The encoded protein is CASSSEPGLAKNIQYF.

This clone was seen just once. The V and J genes are TRBV5-6 and TRBJ2-3, with 8 positions matching TRBD2. With 4 bases clipped from V and 2 bases from J, the junction kept 9 bases outside the gene matches. The CDR3 runs to 16 residues. Germline V gene sequence: CDR1 SGHDT, CDR2 YYEEEE. This CDR3 reads CASSLTSGGPTDTQYF. CDR3 bases: TGTGCCAGCAGCCTCACAAGCGGGGGACCCACAGATACGCAGTATTTT. Based on the CDR3 plus reference TRBV5-6 and TRBJ2-3, the full variable domain is DAGVTQSPTHLIKTRGQQVTLRCSPKSGHDTVSWYQQALGQGPQFIFQYYEEEERQRGNFPDRFSGHQFPNYSSELNVNALLLGDSALYLCASSLTSGGPTDTQYFGPGTRLTVL.

J is TRBJ2-1 and V is TRBV28, with 8 bases that match TRBD1. Germline V CDR1 and CDR2: MDHEN, SYDVKM. Trimming cost V 5 bases and J 1 base; bases outside gene matches: 10. The CDR3 sequence is 17 residues long. CDR3 sequence reads: CASSPNAGGASYNEQFF. DNA of the CDR3: TGTGCCAGCAGTCCAAATGCAGGGGGCGCATCCTACAATGAGCAGTTCTTC.

V and J are TRBV19 and TRBJ1-2; 7 bases map to TRBD1. Germline-derived CDR1 and CDR2 are LNHDA and SQIVND (reference sequence). The length of the CDR3 is 14 residues. After removal of 5 bases from V and 0 bases from J, the junction contained 3 bases not matched to a gene. CDR3 loop: CASSGQATNYGYTF. The CDR3 DNA reads TGTGCCAGTAGTGGACAGGCTACTAACTATGGCTACACCTTC. Together with reference TRBV19 and TRBJ1-2, the CDR3 gives the full variable domain: DGGITQSPKYLFRKEGQNVTLSCEQNLNHDAMYWYRQDPGQGLRLIYYSQIVNDFQKGDIAEGYSVSREKKESFPLTVTSAQKNPTAFYLCASSGQATNYGYTFGSGTRLTVV.

This clone has a single count. The chain is built from TRBV5-4 and TRBJ2-2; tentatively, D is TRBD1 (5 bases). The CDR3 runs 14 residues. Germline lookup yields CDR1 SGHNT and CDR2 YYREEE (reference sequence). V was shortened by 2 bases and J by 7 bases, with 12 bases between the two germline ends. The CDR3 sequence: CASSLGVTSGELFF. In DNA form, the CDR3 reads TGTGCCAGCAGCTTAGGGGTGACGAGCGGGGAGCTGTTTTTT.

The J gene is TRBJ2-1, the V gene TRBV11-2, with D unclear. V was trimmed by 0 bases and J by 8 bases, leaving 11 bases between them. Germline loops: CDR1 SGHAT, CDR2 FQNNGV. The CDR3 loop spans 14 amino acids. The CDR3 protein is CASSLDKALDEQFF. The CDR3 DNA sequence: TGTGCCAGCAGCTTAGATAAAGCGTTGGATGAGCAGTTCTTC.

J is TRBJ2-7 and V is TRBV2, with 8 bases identical to TRBD1. V shed 3 bases and J 3 bases; nucleotides not matched to a gene: 13. CDR1 SNHLY and CDR2 FYNNEI come from the germline V gene. This CDR3 contains 17 residues. For the CDR3, the DNA is TGTGCCAGCAGTGACTTGGGCAGGGGGCCGTCTTACTACGAGCAGTACTTC. Translation: CASSDLGRGPSYYEQYF.

The chain carries TRBV4-1 and TRBJ2-7; 8 bases align to TRBD1. The CDR3 contains 17 residues. The germline V gene encodes CDR1 MGHRA and CDR2 YSYEKL. Trimming removed 4 bases from V and 0 bases from J; junction bases left unmatched: 11. In nucleotides, the CDR3 is TGCGCCAGCAGCCCTGATGACGACAGGGGAGTCTCCTACGAGCAGTACTTC. Its protein is CASSPDDDRGVSYEQYF.

CDR3 DNA: TGTGCCTGGAGTGTACAGGGGGAGGCCTTCGGCTACACCTTC. Translated, it gives CAWSVQGEAFGYTF. The chain recombines TRBV30 with TRBJ1-2; TRBD1 matches 8 bases. Per germline, CDR1 GTSNPN and CDR2 SVGIG (reference sequence). Losses at the gene ends were 0 bases for V and 8 bases for J; bases not matched to a gene: 8. This CDR3 is 14 amino acids long.

The chain uses TRBV6-5 and TRBJ2-5; possible D gene TRBD1, 6 bases. The CDR3 is made up of 16 amino acids. The germline V and J ends were trimmed by 0 bases and 6 bases, with 17 bases remaining between them. Germline values: CDR1 MNHEY, CDR2 SVGAGI. The CDR3 reads CASSYSRSGGGKTQYF. CDR3 coding DNA: TGTGCCAGCAGTTACTCGAGATCTGGGGGCGGAAAGACCCAGTACTTC.

V is TRBV5-8 and J is TRBJ2-7; unclear D gene. Trimming removed 1 base from V and 3 bases from J, with 11 bases in between. CDR1 is SGHTS and CDR2 is YDEGEE in the germline V gene. The CDR3 sequence is 14 residues long. The CDR3 DNA reads TGTGCCAGCAGCTTGAACAGATTAATCTACGAGCAGTACTTC. This encodes CASSLNRLIYEQYF.

This clone turned up a few times. The chain carries TRBV29-1 and TRBJ2-7; the D is unclear. Trimming stripped 4 bases from V and 5 bases from J, with 6 bases between. Germline assignment: CDR1 SQVTM and CDR2 ANQGSEA. CDR3 length equals 10 residues. The CDR3 loop is CSVVADEQYF. The CDR3 DNA reads as TGCAGCGTTGTTGCGGACGAGCAGTACTTC.

The V call is TRBV5-4, the J call TRBJ2-1; tentatively, D is TRBD1 (6 bases). The CDR3 runs 16 residues. V was pared by 1 base and J by 2 bases, with 13 bases between. Per germline, CDR1 SGHNT and CDR2 YYREEE (reference sequence). Written as DNA, the CDR3 is TGTGCCAGCAGCTTGCCACAGGGTGTGGCCTACAATGAGCAGTTCTTC. Protein: CASSLPQGVAYNEQFF.

Only a few counts were recorded for this clone. The genes are TRBV2 and TRBJ2-2; maybe TRBD2 (5 bases). The CDR3 extends over 15 amino acids. V shed 1 base and J shed 7 bases, with 13 bases lying between them. The V gene's germline CDR1 is SNHLY and CDR2 FYNNEI. DNA of the CDR3: TGTGCCAGCAGTGAAGGGCTAGCCAGCAGCGGGGAGCTGTTTTTT. Translated: CASSEGLASSGELFF.

This clone was detected once. This chain uses TRBV30 with TRBJ2-1; TRBD2 aligns across 11 bases. J gave up 3 bases and V 8 bases, and 12 bases lay outside the gene matches. Germline V gives CDR1 GTSNPN, CDR2 SVGIG (reference sequence). This CDR3 contains 16 residues. The DNA for the CDR3 is TGTGCCGGCGGCGGGCTAGCGGGGGGTGGCTACAATGAGCAGTTCTTC. Translating it yields CAGGGLAGGGYNEQFF. The full variable domain, completed using reference TRBV30 and TRBJ2-1, is SQTIHQWPATLVQPVGSPLSLECTVEGTSNPNLYWYRQAAGRGLQLLFYSVGIGQISSEVPQNLSASRPQDRQFILSSKKLLLSDSGFYLCAGGGLAGGGYNEQFFGPGTRLTVL.

The chain employs TRBV7-9 and TRBJ2-2, with 10 nucleotides matching TRBD2. V lost 1 base to trimming and J lost 1 base; unmatched junction nucleotides: 0. Germline V gene lookup returns CDR1 SEHNR and CDR2 FQNEAQ (reference sequence). This CDR3 is built from 16 residues. CDR3 residues: CASSLGLAGNTGELFF. The CDR3 region has the DNA TGTGCCAGCAGCTTAGGACTAGCGGGGAACACCGGGGAGCTGTTTTTT.

The rearrangement joins TRBV30 to TRBJ1-4, with D tentatively TRBD1 (5 bases). Trimming stripped 5 bases from V and 4 bases from J, with 11 bases between. The CDR3 runs 13 residues. Germline CDR1 reads GTSNPN; CDR2 reads SVGIG (reference sequence). CDR3 amino acids: CAWAQGINEKLFF. Here the CDR3 DNA reads TGTGCCTGGGCCCAGGGAATTAATGAAAAACTGTTTTTT.

This clone was observed a few times. The chain carries TRBV2 and TRBJ2-7; maybe TRBD1 (6 bases). Germline V gene data show CDR1 as SNHLY and CDR2 as FYNNEI. The CDR3 totals 14 residues. Trimming took 6 bases from V and 0 from J, leaving 12 bases between them. The CDR3 DNA follows: TGTGCCAGCAGGTTGAGGGACACCTCCTACGAGCAGTACTTC. Translating it yields CASRLRDTSYEQYF.

The chain is built from TRBV6-5 and TRBJ1-1; the match to TRBD1 covers 7 bases. Germline-derived CDR1 and CDR2 are MNHEY and SVGAGI. With V trimmed by 6 bases and J by 0 bases, 4 bases remained unmatched. There are 14 residues in the CDR3. The CDR3 reads CASRVDRVNTEAFF. Here the CDR3 DNA reads TGTGCCAGCAGGGTAGACAGGGTGAACACTGAAGCTTTCTTT.

The chain couples TRBV2 to TRBJ2-7; possible D gene TRBD1, 7 bases. The V gene lost 1 base and the J gene lost 3 bases, with 13 bases spanning the gap. This CDR3 region has 15 residues. Germline loops: CDR1 SNHLY, CDR2 FYNNEI. CDR3 region: CASSEGTGGIYEQYF. CDR3 in DNA: TGTGCCAGCAGTGAAGGGACAGGCGGGATCTACGAGCAGTACTTC.

This rearrangement joins TRBV4-1 to TRBJ1-1, with D maybe TRBD1 (5 bases). The CDR3 has 15 amino acids. Germline values: CDR1 MGHRA, CDR2 YSYEKL. V was clipped by 5 bases and J by 0 bases, with 13 bases between them. CDR3 region: CASSAPGGMNTEAFF. DNA for the CDR3: TGCGCCAGCAGCGCACCCGGGGGGATGAACACTGAAGCTTTCTTT.